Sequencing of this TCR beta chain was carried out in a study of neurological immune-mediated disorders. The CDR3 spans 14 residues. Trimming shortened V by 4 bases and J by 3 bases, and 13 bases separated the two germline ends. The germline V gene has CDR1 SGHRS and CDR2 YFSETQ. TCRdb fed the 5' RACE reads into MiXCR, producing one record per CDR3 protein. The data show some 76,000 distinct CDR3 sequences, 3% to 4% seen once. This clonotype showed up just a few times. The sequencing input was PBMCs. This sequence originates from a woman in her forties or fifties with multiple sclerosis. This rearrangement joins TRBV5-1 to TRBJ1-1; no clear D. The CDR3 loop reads CASSLGLRDTEAFF. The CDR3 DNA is TGCGCCAGCAGCCTAGGCCTTCGGGACACTGAAGCTTTCTTT.